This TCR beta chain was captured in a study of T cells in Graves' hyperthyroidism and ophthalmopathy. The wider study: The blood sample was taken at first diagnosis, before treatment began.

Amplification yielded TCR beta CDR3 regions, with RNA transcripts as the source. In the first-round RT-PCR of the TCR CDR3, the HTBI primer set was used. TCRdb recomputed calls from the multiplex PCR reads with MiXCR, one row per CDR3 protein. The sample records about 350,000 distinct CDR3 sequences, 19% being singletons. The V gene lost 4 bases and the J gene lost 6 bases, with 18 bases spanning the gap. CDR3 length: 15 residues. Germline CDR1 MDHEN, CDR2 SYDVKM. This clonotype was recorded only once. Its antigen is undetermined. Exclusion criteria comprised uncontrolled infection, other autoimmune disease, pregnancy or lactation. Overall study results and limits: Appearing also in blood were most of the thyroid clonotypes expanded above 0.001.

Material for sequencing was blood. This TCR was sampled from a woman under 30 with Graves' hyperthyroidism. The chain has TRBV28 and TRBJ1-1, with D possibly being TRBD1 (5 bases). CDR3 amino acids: CASSSLGTYRAEAFF. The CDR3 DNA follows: TGTGCCAGCAGTTCGCTCGGGACTTACCGGGCTGAAGCTTTCTTT.